This passage covers 31 T cell receptor beta chains from one sample sequenced in a study of T cell responses to AZD1222 COVID-19 vaccine. Repertoires were generated with immunoSEQ multiplex PCR, while TCRdb's copy carries only in-frame clones and drops some. The data contain about 100,000 clones, about 85% of them singletons. The sequencing here drew on peripheral blood, taken 28 days after the second AZD1222 dose. These TCRs come from an adult who received the AZD1222 COVID-19 vaccine.

The chain couples TRBV19 to TRBJ1-2, with 12 bases lining up with TRBD1. Trimming took 3 bases from V and 5 from J; bases not matched to a gene: 4. CDR3 length: 15 amino acids. Germline CDR1 and CDR2: LNHDA and SQIVND (reference sequence). CDR3 in amino acids: CASSMGTGGGYGYTF. CDR3 bases: TGTGCCAGTAGTATGGGGACAGGGGGCGGATATGGCTACACCTTC.

The chain links TRBV7-2 to TRBJ1-2, with 8 bases aligning to TRBD1. Germline V gene sequence: CDR1 SGHTA, CDR2 FQGNSA. This CDR3 spans 16 amino acids. V dropped 2 bases and J dropped 5; count of bases not matched to a gene: 10. The CDR3 spells CASSLMGGGTGYGYTF. The CDR3 DNA is TGTGCCAGCAGCTTAATGGGGGGCGGGACAGGATATGGCTACACCTTC.

The chain links TRBV5-4 to TRBJ2-3, with 9 nucleotides matching TRBD2. The germline V gene encodes CDR1 SGHNT and CDR2 YYREEE (reference sequence). The V segment lost 4 bases and the J segment 3 bases; nucleotides outside the gene matches: 6. CDR3 length: 15 residues. This chain's CDR3 is CASSGGTSMTDTQYF. The CDR3 coding sequence is TGTGCCAGCAGCGGCGGGACTAGCATGACAGATACGCAGTATTTT.

This chain joins TRBV9 and TRBJ1-2, with 8 nucleotides matching TRBD1. V lost 3 bases, J lost 0 bases, and 4 bases stayed unmatched. Per the germline V gene, CDR1 is SGDLS and CDR2 is YYNGEE. The CDR3 totals 15 residues. CDR3 sequence (DNA): TGTGCCAGCAGCGATCAGGGGGCATCTAACTATGGCTACACCTTC. Amino acid sequence: CASSDQGASNYGYTF.

With regard to this clone: The junction departs from the called germline gene at one end, perhaps through a read error. The chain is built from TRBV7-7 and TRBJ2-5; 10 bases agree with TRBD2. Germline V lookup: CDR1 SSHAT, CDR2 FNYEAQ (reference sequence). The CDR3 sequence is 16 residues long. The CDR3 here is CASSLGSGGARETQYF. The CDR3 nucleotides are TGTGCTAGCAGCTTAGGAAGCGGGGGGGCCAGGGAGACCCAGTACTTC.

V is TRBV10-2 and J is TRBJ2-3, with 9 nucleotides matching TRBD2. Per germline, CDR1 WSHSY and CDR2 SAAADI. CDR3 length: 17 amino acids. V dropped 0 bases and J dropped 4; count of bases not matched to a gene: 8. The CDR3, as DNA: TGCGCCAGCAGTGAGTCGAAATCTAGCGGGGCGTCAGATACGCAGTATTTT. Amino acids: CASSESKSSGASDTQYF.

V and J are TRBV7-9 and TRBJ2-6; D uncertain. Per the germline V gene, CDR1 is SEHNR and CDR2 is FQNEAQ (reference sequence). This CDR3 is built from 16 residues. The V and J ends lost 1 base and 3 bases respectively, with 10 bases between them. The CDR3 reads CASSLGLAIGANVLTF. The CDR3 nucleotides are TGTGCCAGCAGCTTAGGTTTGGCTATTGGGGCCAACGTCCTGACTTTC.

The V call is TRBV11-2, the J call TRBJ2-3, with unresolved D. Germline assignment: CDR1 SGHAT and CDR2 FQNNGV. The V and J ends lost 1 base and 1 base respectively, with 9 bases between them. The CDR3 consists of 15 residues. CDR3 amino acids: CASSLGWRGTDTQYF. The CDR3 DNA reads as TGTGCCAGCAGCTTAGGGTGGAGAGGCACAGATACGCAGTATTTT.

V and J are TRBV4-2 and TRBJ2-7, with D tentatively TRBD2 (6 bases). The CDR3 runs to 15 residues. V gave up 0 bases and J gave up 1 base, with 10 bases separating them. Germline CDR1 and CDR2: LGHNA and YNFKEQ. The CDR3 DNA reads TGTGCCAGCAGCCAAGATCGTGGGGGGTCCTACGAGCAGTACTTC. Translation: CASSQDRGGSYEQYF.

The J gene is TRBJ1-2, the V gene TRBV4-3; D call uncertain. CDR1 and CDR2 from the germline V gene are LGHNA and YSLEER. With 1 base removed from V and 3 bases from J, the gap between germline ends came to 15 bases. The CDR3 contains 16 residues. The CDR3 reads CASSQGVGEGHYGYTF. DNA of the CDR3: TGCGCCAGCAGCCAAGGTGTCGGAGAGGGTCACTATGGCTACACCTTC.

This clone was seen a single time. The V and J genes are TRBV11-3 and TRBJ2-5, with 8 nucleotides matching TRBD2. The CDR3 totals 16 residues. CDR1 is SGHNT and CDR2 is YENEEA in the germline V gene. V lost 6 bases and J lost 1; bases outside the gene matches: 10. CDR3 sequence (DNA): TGTGCCAGCAGTCCCGGGGGGGCCCCCCCCCAAGAGACCCAGTACTTC. It yields the protein CASSPGGAPPQETQYF. Supplemented by reference TRBV11-3 and TRBJ2-5, the full variable domain reads EAGVVQSPRYKIIEKKQPVAFWCNPISGHNTLYWYLQNLGQGPELLIRYENEEAVDDSQLPKDRFSAERLKGVDSTLKIQPAELGDSAVYLCASSPGGAPPQETQYFGPGTRLLVL.

This clone was recorded only once. V and J are TRBV7-2 and TRBJ1-5; D is unclear. The CDR3 spans 14 residues. V was trimmed by 6 bases and J by 0 bases, leaving 9 bases between them. Germline V gene data show CDR1 as SGHTA and CDR2 as FQGNSA. CDR3: CASRPGSSNQPQHF. The CDR3 region has the DNA TGTGCCAGCAGGCCCGGGTCTAGCAATCAGCCCCAGCATTTT.

This clone has just a few counts. The chain uses TRBV6-5 and TRBJ1-6; D gene unclear. Looked up from germline, CDR1 is MNHEY and CDR2 is SVGAGI. V dropped 6 bases and J dropped 0 bases, with 6 bases sitting between them. This CDR3 is built from 14 residues. Here the CDR3 reads CASSPLSYNSPLHF. DNA of the CDR3: TGTGCCAGCAGCCCACTCTCCTATAATTCACCCCTCCACTTT.

This chain uses TRBV3-1 (or the pseudogene TRBV3-2) with TRBJ2-5; no reliable D call. V was trimmed by 1 base and J by 5 bases, leaving 14 bases between them. Germline CDR1 and CDR2: LGHDT and YNNKEL (reference sequence). This CDR3 is 15 amino acids long. CDR3 nucleotides: TGTGCCAGCAGCCAAGCTCCCTCCGGCCGGGAGACCCAGTACTTC. Encoded protein: CASSQAPSGRETQYF.

This clone appeared a few times. The CDR3 sequence is CASSSGQGLGYEQYF. The CDR3 DNA sequence: TGTGCCAGTAGTTCAGGACAGGGGTTAGGCTACGAGCAGTACTTC. The chain uses TRBV19 and TRBJ2-7, with 9 bases lining up with TRBD1. The J segment lost 3 bases and the V segment lost 5 bases, leaving 8 bases of the junction unmatched. Germline-derived CDR1 and CDR2 are LNHDA and SQIVND (reference sequence). CDR3 length: 15 residues.

In DNA form, the CDR3 reads TGTGCCAGTAGTCGGACAGGGATCCAGCCCCAGCATTTT. It codes for CASSRTGIQPQHF. The V gene is TRBV19, the J gene TRBJ1-5, with 8 bases lining up with TRBD1. CDR1 is LNHDA, CDR2 SQIVND, per germline (reference sequence). The V gene end was trimmed by 5 bases and the J gene end by 7 bases; junction bases not matched to a gene: 4. CDR3 length equals 13 residues. The entire variable domain, with the rest obtained from reference TRBV19 and TRBJ1-5, is as follows: DGGITQSPKYLFRKEGQNVTLSCEQNLNHDAMYWYRQDPGQGLRLIYYSQIVNDFQKGDIAEGYSVSREKKESFPLTVTSAQKNPTAFYLCASSRTGIQPQHFGDGTRLSIL.

CDR3 bases: TGTGCCAGCAGCTTAGGCCCGGGCTGGGCGGGTGGCTACACCTTC. As protein: CASSLGPGWAGGYTF. This chain connects TRBV13 to TRBJ1-2; D ambiguous. With 0 bases removed from V and 7 bases from J, the gap between germline ends came to 15 bases. The CDR3 is 15 amino acids. Germline assignment: CDR1 PRHDT and CDR2 FYEKMQ (reference sequence).

The chain recombines TRBV20-1 with TRBJ2-1; TRBD2 matches at 11 bases. The CDR3 runs to 16 residues. Trimming removed 3 bases from V and 3 bases from J; junction bases left unmatched: 7. The germline CDR1 and CDR2 sequences are DFQATT and SNEGSKA (reference sequence). DNA for the CDR3: TGCAGTGCTAGTGCTACTAGCGGGGGTTACTACAATGAGCAGTTCTTC. Residues: CSASATSGGYYNEQFF.

The V gene is TRBV28, the J gene TRBJ1-5; D gene uncertain. Trimming shortened V by 7 bases and J by 4 bases, and 8 bases separated the two germline ends. Germline V gene data show CDR1 as MDHEN and CDR2 as SYDVKM. The CDR3 is 12 residues long. The CDR3 sequence: CASTTPNQPQHF. DNA for the CDR3: TGTGCCAGCACCACCCCTAATCAGCCCCAGCATTTT.

This clone was seen once. The chain has TRBV29-1 and TRBJ2-7, with TRBD2 identical over 7 bases. Germline V gene data show CDR1 as SQVTM and CDR2 as ANQGSEA. The CDR3 sequence is 14 residues long. The V gene end was trimmed by 5 bases and the J gene end by 1 base; junction bases not matched to a gene: 8. CDR3 region: CSVSLAVGSYEQYF. The DNA for the CDR3 is TGCAGCGTTAGCCTAGCGGTGGGGTCCTACGAGCAGTACTTC.

This chain joins TRBV7-8 and TRBJ1-5; TRBD1 matches at 9 bases. J was trimmed by 3 bases and V by 5 bases; bases with no gene match: 5. The CDR3 sequence is 15 residues long. CDR1 is SGHVS and CDR2 is FQNEAQ in the germline V gene. The CDR3 region has the DNA TGTGCCAGCAGCCCGGGACAGGGAAACAATCAGCCCCAGCATTTT. Its translation: CASSPGQGNNQPQHF.

Points on this clone: Sequence at one end of the junction differs from germline and may be a read error. The gene calls are TRBV7-6 and TRBJ2-3; 12 bases map to TRBD2. This CDR3 spans 15 amino acids. Germline V lookup: CDR1 SGHVS, CDR2 FNYEAQ. CDR3 coding DNA: TGTGCCAGCAGCCTAGCGGGGGGGCCACCAGATACGCAGTATTTT. It encodes CASSLAGGPPDTQYF.

The rearrangement joins TRBV6-1 to TRBJ2-2, with no clear D. CDR1 and CDR2 (germline): MNHNS, SASEGT. The CDR3 consists of 15 residues. V lost 3 bases and J 5 bases, leaving 13 bases between the germline ends. In DNA, the CDR3 is TGTGCCAGCAGTGAGAATGTACGCGGAACCGGGGAGCTGTTTTTT. Protein sequence: CASSENVRGTGELFF.

This chain uses TRBV20-1 with TRBJ1-1, with 9 bases identical to TRBD1. The CDR3 is made up of 11 amino acids. Germline loops: CDR1 DFQATT, CDR2 SNEGSKA (reference sequence). V gave up 3 bases and J gave up 7 bases; unmatched junction bases: 0. The CDR3 sequence: CSARGQGEAFF. The CDR3 DNA reads TGCAGTGCTAGGGGACAGGGTGAAGCTTTCTTT.

Here the CDR3 reads CASSIPYGNTIYF. DNA for the CDR3: TGTGCCAGTAGTATCCCCTATGGAAACACCATATATTTT. The gene calls are TRBV19 and TRBJ1-3; D is ambiguous. The CDR3 is made up of 13 amino acids. With 3 bases removed from V and 3 bases from J, the gap between germline ends came to 6 bases. From germline, CDR1 is LNHDA and CDR2 SQIVND (reference sequence).

The chain recombines TRBV10-3 with TRBJ2-3; 7 nucleotides agree with TRBD2. The ends lost 6 bases at V and 4 bases at J; junction bases unmatched: 7. CDR1 is ENHRY and CDR2 is SYGVKD in the germline V gene. This CDR3 is built from 14 residues. The CDR3 spells CAIRAGEGADTQYF. CDR3 DNA: TGTGCCATCAGGGCGGGGGAGGGAGCAGATACGCAGTATTTT.

This chain uses TRBV7-2 with TRBJ1-1; tentatively, D is TRBD1 (6 bases). Germline lookup yields CDR1 SGHTA and CDR2 FQGNSA. This CDR3 is built from 13 residues. Trimming shortened V by 1 base and J by 7 bases, and 10 bases separated the two germline ends. CDR3 sequence reads: CASSLGPGDEAFF. CDR3 DNA: TGTGCCAGCAGCTTAGGGCCAGGGGATGAAGCTTTCTTT.

This clone has just one count. The CDR3: CASRSTGGDEQYF. The CDR3 bases are TGTGCCAGCAGAAGCACAGGGGGCGACGAGCAGTACTTC. This chain uses TRBV6-5 with TRBJ2-7; 9 bases fit TRBD1. V was clipped by 6 bases and J by 5 bases; unmatched bases: 5. This CDR3 region has 13 residues. From germline, CDR1 is MNHEY and CDR2 SVGAGI.

V gene TRBV9 combines with J gene TRBJ2-3; TRBD1 matches 7 bases. CDR1 SGDLS and CDR2 YYNGEE come from the germline V gene. The J segment lost 1 base and the V segment lost 3 bases, leaving 5 bases of the junction unmatched. CDR3 length equals 15 residues. The CDR3, as DNA: TGTGCCAGCAGCGCCCCCGGGACAGGCACAGATACGCAGTATTTT. Translated, it gives CASSAPGTGTDTQYF. The full variable domain, its missing parts supplied by reference TRBV9 and TRBJ2-3, is DSGVTQTPKHLITATGQRVTLRCSPRSGDLSVYWYQQSLDQGLQFLIQYYNGEERAKGNILERFSAQQFPDLHSELNLSSLELGDSALYFCASSAPGTGTDTQYFGPGTRLTVL.

CDR3 protein: CASSQVAGGPDTQYF. DNA of the CDR3: TGTGCCAGCAGCCAAGTTGCGGGGGGGCCAGATACGCAGTATTTT. The chain joins TRBV3-1 (or the pseudogene TRBV3-2) to TRBJ2-3; 9 bases line up with TRBD2. This CDR3 contains 15 residues. V lost 1 base and J lost 4; bases outside the gene matches: 3. The V gene's germline CDR1 is LGHDT and CDR2 YNNKEL (reference sequence).

The chain is built from TRBV10-3 and TRBJ1-6; no clear D gene. Germline assignment: CDR1 ENHRY and CDR2 SYGVKD. This CDR3 is 13 amino acids long. Between the trimmed V and J ends, which lost 7 bases and 6 bases, there was a span of 10 bases. The CDR3 is CAINTDLNSPLHF. CDR3 DNA sequence: TGTGCCATCAACACAGATCTTAATTCACCCCTCCACTTT.